This T cell receptor beta chain was identified in a study of blood T cells in healthy people across ages. CDR1 MNHEY and CDR2 SVGAGI come from the germline V gene. CDR3 length: 14 amino acids. The V and J ends lost 2 bases and 7 bases respectively, with 14 bases between them. Alongside a J-beta primer mix, a sample-barcoded 5' primer served in a second PCR lasting roughly 6 to 11 cycles. TCRdb redid the calling of the 5' RACE reads with MiXCR, one entry per CDR3 protein. This sample has over 600,000 distinct CDR3 sequences, with around 45% found just once. The source material was blood. The clonotype comes from a man older than 75 in good health. This chain joins TRBV6-5 and TRBJ1-1, with D tentatively TRBD1 (5 bases). The CDR3 spells CASSYATVRDEAFF. CDR3 DNA: TGTGCCAGCAGTTACGCGACAGTCCGTGATGAAGCTTTCTTT.